Presented here are 28 T cell receptor beta chains from one specimen sequenced in a study of cytomegalovirus exposure and HLA in healthy donors. 60 Vbeta and 13 Jbeta primers were used in PCR. The method was immunoSEQ multiplex PCR; TCRdb's version includes in-frame clones alone and lacks a portion of them. The sample yields 100,000 or so clones, about 75% seen once. Sequencing was performed on PBMCs. The receptors shown here come from a male donor in good health and CMV-seropositive.

The chain employs TRBV11-3 and TRBJ2-1, with D perhaps TRBD2 (6 bases). This CDR3 spans 16 amino acids. Germline V gene sequence: CDR1 SGHNT, CDR2 YENEEA. Trimming stripped 1 base from V and 0 bases from J, with 10 bases between. The CDR3 DNA reads as TGTGCCAGCAGCTTAGGTACTAGCACCTCCTACAATGAGCAGTTCTTC. It encodes CASSLGTSTSYNEQFF.

The chain joins TRBV7-8 to TRBJ1-6; possible D gene TRBD1, 5 bases. Trimming removed 0 bases from V and 11 bases from J, with 5 bases in between. This CDR3 is 12 amino acids long. Germline CDR1 is SGHVS and CDR2 is FQNEAQ. The CDR3 DNA follows: TGTGCCAGCAGCTTAGCAGGGGCACCCCTCCACTTT. Residues: CASSLAGAPLHF.

This clone was seen a few times. The CDR3 region is CASSYSWAENTEAFF. The CDR3 region has the DNA TGTGCCAGCAGTTACTCGTGGGCAGAGAACACTGAAGCTTTCTTT. The V call is TRBV6-5, the J call TRBJ1-1; D unresolved. CDR1 is MNHEY and CDR2 is SVGAGI in the germline V gene. The CDR3 totals 15 residues. Trimming cost V 0 bases and J 1 base, with 9 bases left between them.

The rearrangement uses TRBV5-1 and TRBJ1-5; D unresolved. Trimming removed 5 bases from V and 1 base from J, with 13 bases in between. CDR3 length equals 15 residues. The germline V gene encodes CDR1 SGHRS and CDR2 YFSETQ. The CDR3 here is CASRPGLSSNQPQHF. The CDR3 region has the DNA TGCGCCAGCAGGCCGGGTCTATCCAGCAATCAGCCCCAGCATTTT.

The chain uses TRBV5-1 and TRBJ2-7; 7 bases fit TRBD1. The CDR3 covers 18 residues. The germline gives CDR1 SGHRS, CDR2 YFSETQ. The V segment lost 2 bases and the J segment 0 bases; nucleotides outside the gene matches: 14. CDR3 in amino acids: CASSFKTGHSNRSYEQYF. The CDR3 DNA reads as TGCGCCAGCAGCTTTAAGACAGGGCACTCTAATCGCTCCTACGAGCAGTACTTC.

The chain has TRBV7-9 and TRBJ2-5, with D possibly matching TRBD1 (5 bases). The DNA end favors TRBJ2-7, so the J call may be wrong. Germline CDR1 and CDR2: SEHNR and FQNEAQ (reference sequence). The CDR3 contains 13 residues. The CDR3 DNA sequence: TGTGCCAGCCTTCAGGGTTCCACGGGCGAGCAGTACTTC. It is translated as CASLQGSTGEQYF.

The CDR3: CASNPMGGATDTQYF. CDR3 DNA: TGTGCCAGCAACCCCATGGGGGGGGCGACAGATACGCAGTATTTT. The rearrangement uses TRBV7-2 and TRBJ2-3; a possible D gene is TRBD2 (7 bases). From germline, CDR1 is SGHTA and CDR2 FQGNSA. V lost 7 bases, J lost 3 bases, and 17 bases lay in between. The CDR3 is made up of 15 amino acids.

The rearrangement joins TRBV18 to TRBJ1-2; perhaps TRBD1 as D (5 bases). The CDR3 runs to 18 residues. CDR1 and CDR2 (germline): KGHSH, LQKENI. V was clipped by 3 bases and J by 3 bases, with 23 bases between them. CDR3 in amino acids: CASSPSGGRRQGDYGYTF. CDR3 coding DNA: TGTGCCAGCTCACCGTCGGGGGGACGGAGGCAAGGTGACTATGGCTACACCTTC. Complete variable domain (other parts from reference TRBV18 and TRBJ1-2): NAGVMQNPRHLVRRRGQEARLRCSPMKGHSHVYWYRQLPEEGLKFMVYLQKENIIDESGMPKERFSAEFPKEGPSILRIQQVVRGDSAAYFCASSPSGGRRQGDYGYTFGSGTRLTVV.

This chain connects TRBV6-1 to TRBJ2-2; 8 bases align to TRBD1. The CDR3 consists of 16 residues. The germline V gene has CDR1 MNHNS and CDR2 SASEGT. With V trimmed by 2 bases and J by 4 bases, 6 bases remained unmatched. In DNA, the CDR3 is TGTGCCAGCAGTGAACATGCGACAGGGGTCACCGGGGAGCTGTTTTTT. Its protein product is CASSEHATGVTGELFF.

V usage is TRBV25-1 and J usage is TRBJ2-1, with no clear D. This CDR3 is 13 amino acids long. Germline V gene data show CDR1 as MGHDK and CDR2 as SYGVNS. The V gene lost 0 bases and the J gene lost 11 bases, with 11 bases spanning the gap. The CDR3 nucleotides are TGTGCCAGCAGTGAATATATGGGCCTTAAGCAGTTCTTC. It is translated as CASSEYMGLKQFF.

The chain has TRBV4-2 and TRBJ2-1; 12 bases agree with TRBD2. This CDR3 has 17 amino acids. V was clipped by 2 bases and J by 9 bases; unmatched bases: 11. The germline CDR1 and CDR2 sequences are LGHNA and YNFKEQ. CDR3 nucleotide sequence: TGTGCCAGCAGCCAATTGCTAGCGGGGGGGCTAGAGGGTGAGCAGTTCTTC. Protein sequence: CASSQLLAGGLEGEQFF.

The chain combines TRBV6-5 with TRBJ2-1, with D perhaps TRBD1 (5 bases). Per germline, CDR1 MNHEY and CDR2 SVGAGI. Trimming cost V 6 bases and J 1 base, with 10 bases left between them. This CDR3 has 14 amino acids. The CDR3 DNA reads TGTGCCAGCAGCCAGGACATTTCCTACAATGAGCAGTTCTTC. Translating it yields CASSQDISYNEQFF.

This clone was seen only a few times. This chain joins TRBV18 and TRBJ1-1; D perhaps matches TRBD1 (6 bases). This CDR3 region has 12 residues. Between the trimmed V and J ends, which lost 4 bases and 11 bases, there was a span of 14 bases. CDR1 is KGHSH and CDR2 is LQKENI in the germline V gene. The CDR3 bases are TGTGCCAGCTCACGGGGGCGAGAATACGCTTTCTTT. Translating it yields CASSRGREYAFF.

The gene calls are TRBV7-8 and TRBJ2-1; D is possibly TRBD2 (5 bases). The CDR3 is 16 residues long. The germline V gene encodes CDR1 SGHVS and CDR2 FQNEAQ. V lost 2 bases, J lost 2 bases, and 13 bases lay in between. CDR3 nucleotide sequence: TGTGCCAGCAGCTTATATAGGGCGGGCACCTACAATGAGCAGTTCTTC. This sequence encodes CASSLYRAGTYNEQFF.

The chain recombines TRBV7-2 with TRBJ2-3; weak D call: TRBD2 (5 bases). Germline CDR1 reads SGHTA; CDR2 reads FQGNSA. V shed 5 bases and J shed 6 bases, with 21 bases lying between them. This CDR3 region has 16 residues. The CDR3 sequence is CASSRNGPRVADTQYF. CDR3 in DNA: TGTGCCAGCAGCCGGAACGGACCGCGGGTGGCGGATACGCAGTATTTT.

The rearrangement links TRBV2 to TRBJ1-6; the D is unclear. CDR3 length equals 14 residues. Germline CDR1 reads SNHLY; CDR2 reads FYNNEI. V was trimmed by 8 bases and J by 10 bases, leaving 18 bases between them. This CDR3 is CASAGEASRSPLHF. CDR3 nucleotide sequence: TGTGCCAGCGCGGGAGAGGCTTCAAGGTCACCCCTCCACTTT.

The chain uses TRBV7-9 and TRBJ2-2; the match to TRBD1 covers 9 bases. CDR1 and CDR2 from the germline V gene are SEHNR and FQNEAQ (reference sequence). The CDR3 loop spans 16 amino acids. With V trimmed by 1 base and J by 10 bases, 10 bases remained unmatched. The CDR3 DNA follows: TGTGCCAGCAGCTTAGGGGCCGACAGGGGGTACCTGGAGCTGTTTTTT. This sequence encodes CASSLGADRGYLELFF.

This clone has a single count. CDR3 residues: CASGQGGQNTEAFF. In nucleotides, the CDR3 is TGTGCCAGCGGCCAGGGGGGCCAGAACACTGAAGCTTTCTTT. The chain carries TRBV11-3 and TRBJ1-1, with 7 bases lining up with TRBD1. The CDR3 contains 14 residues. From germline, CDR1 is SGHNT and CDR2 YENEEA. V dropped 8 bases and J dropped 1; count of bases not matched to a gene: 7.

V gene TRBV5-6 combines with J gene TRBJ2-2; TRBD2 aligns across 8 bases. Germline V gene data show CDR1 as SGHDT and CDR2 as YYEEEE. V shed 1 base, J shed 1 base, and the junction held 3 bases outside the gene matches. The CDR3 has 16 amino acids. The CDR3 DNA is TGTGCCAGCAGCTTGAAGCTAGCGGGGAACACCGGGGAGCTGTTTTTT. This gives the protein CASSLKLAGNTGELFF.

The chain couples TRBV4-1 to TRBJ2-5, with D perhaps matching TRBD2 (5 bases). Trimming left V 1 base short and J 5 bases short, with 14 bases between. In germline, CDR1 is MGHRA, CDR2 YSYEKL. The CDR3 runs 15 residues. CDR3 DNA sequence: TGCGCCAGCAGCCAAGGGGCGAGGGATGTCGAGACCCAGTACTTC. Amino acid sequence: CASSQGARDVETQYF.

V is TRBV11-2 and J is TRBJ2-3; maybe TRBD2 (6 bases). The length of the CDR3 is 16 residues. Germline V gene lookup returns CDR1 SGHAT and CDR2 FQNNGV. Trimming cost V 0 bases and J 2 bases, with 12 bases left between them. CDR3 DNA: TGTGCCAGCAGCTTAGAAGCCGGGGGATACACAGATACGCAGTATTTT. Translating gives CASSLEAGGYTDTQYF.

The chain carries TRBV6-1 and TRBJ1-3; D might be TRBD1 (5 bases). There are 14 residues in the CDR3. V gave up 8 bases and J gave up 4 bases, with 15 bases separating them. The V gene's germline CDR1 is MNHNS and CDR2 SASEGT. The CDR3 DNA sequence: TGTGCCAGCGCCCGTCAGGGTGGCGGAAACACCATATATTTT. This translates into CASARQGGGNTIYF.

V and J are TRBV10-3 and TRBJ2-5; TRBD2 matches at 12 bases. CDR1 ENHRY and CDR2 SYGVKD come from the germline V gene. The CDR3 has 15 residues. J was trimmed by 3 bases and V by 5 bases; bases with no gene match: 4. In DNA form, the CDR3 reads TGTGCCATCAGTTCGACTAGCGGGGGCAAAGAGACCCAGTACTTC. Translated: CAISSTSGGKETQYF.

The chain is built from TRBV4-1 and TRBJ2-5; 9 bases match TRBD1. The V gene's germline CDR1 is MGHRA and CDR2 YSYEKL. CDR3 length: 16 amino acids. J was trimmed by 9 bases and V by 0 bases; bases with no gene match: 11. The CDR3 DNA follows: TGCGCCAGCAGCCAAGATACCGGACAGGGGAATGTAGCCCAGTACTTC. It codes for CASSQDTGQGNVAQYF.

The chain links TRBV5-1 to TRBJ2-2, with D possibly matching TRBD2 (7 bases). Trimming removed 2 bases at V and 5 bases at J, with 16 bases between. The CDR3 covers 16 residues. The germline V gene encodes CDR1 SGHRS and CDR2 YFSETQ. CDR3 amino acids: CASSLDEGGATGELFF. The CDR3 coding sequence is TGCGCCAGCAGCTTAGATGAAGGGGGGGCTACCGGGGAGCTGTTTTTT.

V usage is TRBV18 and J usage is TRBJ1-2, with 7 bases that match TRBD1. CDR1 is KGHSH, CDR2 LQKENI, per germline. The CDR3 is made up of 16 amino acids. Trimming cost V 3 bases and J 2 bases; bases outside gene matches: 9. CDR3 protein: CASSPITGTANYGYTF. As DNA, the CDR3 is TGTGCCAGCTCACCTATTACCGGGACAGCAAACTATGGCTACACCTTC.

The genes are TRBV7-2 and TRBJ1-5; perhaps TRBD1 as D (5 bases). The germline gives CDR1 SGHTA, CDR2 FQGNSA. This CDR3 spans 15 amino acids. V lost 5 bases, J lost 4 bases, and 15 bases lay in between. This CDR3 is CASSIRGLGNQPQHF. The CDR3, as DNA: TGTGCCAGCAGCATCCGGGGGTTAGGAAATCAGCCCCAGCATTTT. Together with reference TRBV7-2 and TRBJ1-5, the CDR3 gives the full variable domain: GAGVSQSPSNKVTEKGKDVELRCDPISGHTALYWYRQSLGQGLEFLIYFQGNSAPDKSGLPSDRFSAERTGGSVSTLTIQRTQQEDSAVYLCASSIRGLGNQPQHFGDGTRLSIL.

The genes are TRBV19 and TRBJ1-5, with 7 nucleotides matching TRBD1. The CDR3 sequence is 13 residues long. Germline trimming cut 8 bases from V and 4 bases from J; bases unmatched to any gene: 5. Germline V gives CDR1 LNHDA, CDR2 SQIVND (reference sequence). CDR3 residues: CASRVTGNQPQHF. For the CDR3, the DNA is TGTGCCAGTCGGGTGACAGGGAATCAGCCCCAGCATTTT.